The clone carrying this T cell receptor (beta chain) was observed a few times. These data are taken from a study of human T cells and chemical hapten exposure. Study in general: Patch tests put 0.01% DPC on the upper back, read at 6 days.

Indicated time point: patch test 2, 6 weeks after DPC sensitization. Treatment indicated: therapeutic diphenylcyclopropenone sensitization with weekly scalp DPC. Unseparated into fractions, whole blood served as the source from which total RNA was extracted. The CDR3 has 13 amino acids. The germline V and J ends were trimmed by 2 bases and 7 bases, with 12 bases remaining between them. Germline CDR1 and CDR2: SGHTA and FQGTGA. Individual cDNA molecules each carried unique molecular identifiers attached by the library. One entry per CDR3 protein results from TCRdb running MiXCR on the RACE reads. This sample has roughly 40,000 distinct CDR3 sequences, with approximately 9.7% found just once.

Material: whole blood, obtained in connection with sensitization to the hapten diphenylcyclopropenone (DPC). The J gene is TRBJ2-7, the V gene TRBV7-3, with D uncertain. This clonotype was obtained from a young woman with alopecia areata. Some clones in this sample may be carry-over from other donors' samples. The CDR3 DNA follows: TGTGCCAGCAGCTTATACCCAGTAACTGAGCAGTACTTC. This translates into CASSLYPVTEQYF.